A selection of T cell receptor beta chains follows, all from one sample in a study of T cells in Graves' hyperthyroidism and ophthalmopathy. Each CDR3 protein gets one entry after TCRdb re-called the multiplex PCR reads with MiXCR. The sample gives hundreds of thousands of distinct CDR3 sequences, around 13% of which show up once; approximately 12% is in the top ten. Material: blood. These receptors were collected from a woman aged 45-65 years with Graves' ophthalmopathy. The CDR3 runs from the conserved cysteine through the conserved F or W. A D gene is named only where the DNA matches it firmly. Some rows mark clone size as missing; the rest say once, few, many or name a class of expanded clone.

D,V,J,size,CDR3,DNA
.,TRBV12-3/TRBV12-4,TRBJ2-3,many,CASTGGPWASTDTQYF,TGTGCCAGCACTGGTGGACCCTGGGCTAGCACAGATACGCAGTATTTT
.,TRBV3-1,TRBJ2-1,many,CASSQVRGMGANEQFF,TGTGCCAGCAGCCAAGTTAGGGGTATGGGGGCCAATGAGCAGTTCTTC
.,TRBV9,TRBJ1-3,few,CASSVQGLSGNTIYF,TGTGCCAGCAGCGTACAGGGCCTCTCTGGAAACACCATATATTTT
TRBD1,TRBV27,TRBJ1-6,many,CASSLWGQGVDNSPLHF,TGTGCCAGCAGTTTATGGGGGCAGGGGGTCGATAATTCACCCCTCCACTTT
TRBD2,TRBV10-3,TRBJ2-7,.,CAIRERESLPYEQYF,TGTGCCATCAGAGAGCGGGAGTCGCTACCCTACGAGCAGTACTTC
.,TRBV11-3,TRBJ2-7,many,CASSFRGGEQYF,TGTGCCAGCAGCTTTCGGGGCGGCGAGCAGTACTTC
.,TRBV29-1,TRBJ1-2,few,CSVGDSGKVGYTF,TGCAGCGTTGGAGACTCAGGGAAAGTCGGCTACACCTTC
TRBD1,TRBV28,TRBJ2-7,many,CASRVIGTGPYEQYF,TGTGCCAGCAGGGTGATTGGGACAGGGCCCTACGAGCAGTACTTC
.,TRBV12-3/TRBV12-4,TRBJ1-1,many,CASSAPGVVTEAFF,TGTGCCAGCAGTGCCCCGGGGGTAGTCACTGAAGCTTTCTTT
TRBD1,TRBV29-1,TRBJ2-2,.,CSGQGRGTGELFF,TGCAGCGGACAGGGAAGGGGCACCGGGGAGCTGTTTTTT
TRBD1,TRBV24-1,TRBJ1-5,few,CATSEGTGVSQHF,TGTGCCACCAGTGAGGGGACAGGGGTTTCTCAGCATTTT
.,TRBV20-1,TRBJ1-3,many,CSARGRGSGNTIYF,TGCAGTGCTAGGGGCAGGGGATCTGGAAACACCATATATTTT
.,TRBV6-2/TRBV6-3,TRBJ1-6,.,CASRRLMDSPLHF,TGTGCCAGCAGGCGCTTAATGGATTCACCCCTCCACTTT
TRBD2,TRBV7-2,TRBJ2-1,many,CASSLLGEGFDEQFF,TGTGCCAGCAGCTTATTGGGGGAGGGCTTCGATGAGCAGTTCTTC